The clone carrying this T cell receptor (beta chain) was seen only once. Its specificity is unknown. Trimming cost V 3 bases and J 4 bases, with 10 bases left between them. CDR3 size: 13 residues. The germline gives CDR1 MGHDK, CDR2 SYGVNS. The sequenced cases were selected for having the highest brain T cell transcript signatures. The entry originates in a study of brain T cells in children with intractable seizures. Broader study findings: Patients' HCMV serostatus was unknown; virus specificity rests on CDR3 similarity alone.

Using immunoSEQ multiplex PCR, the repertoire was profiled, and TCRdb retains in-frame clones only, with some absent. The sample has around 9,300 clones; less than 80% are singletons. This specimen consisted of resected brain tissue, obtained at surgery. The sequence came from a girl between 2 and 10 years old with tuberous sclerosis and intractable seizures. This chain joins TRBV25-1 and TRBJ2-7; a weak D match, TRBD1 (6 bases). The CDR3 DNA reads as TGTGCCAGCAGTGAGGGGGCCCGATACGAGCAGTACTTC. It yields the protein CASSEGARYEQYF.